This TCR beta chain was captured in a study of monozygotic twins with inflammatory bowel disease. TCRdb reprocessed the 5' RACE reads and keeps a single row for each CDR3 protein, giving no DNA. This sample's clone table lists over 120,000 distinct CDR3 sequences. The CDR3 is 13 amino acids. The germline V gene has CDR1 MRHNA and CDR2 SNTAGT. Sequenced sample: blood. The sequence was obtained from a human donor with ulcerative colitis or Crohn's disease, or a healthy co-twin of an affected twin (not recorded which). The gene calls are TRBV6-4 and TRBJ1-1. The CDR3 protein is CASSVEENTEAFF.